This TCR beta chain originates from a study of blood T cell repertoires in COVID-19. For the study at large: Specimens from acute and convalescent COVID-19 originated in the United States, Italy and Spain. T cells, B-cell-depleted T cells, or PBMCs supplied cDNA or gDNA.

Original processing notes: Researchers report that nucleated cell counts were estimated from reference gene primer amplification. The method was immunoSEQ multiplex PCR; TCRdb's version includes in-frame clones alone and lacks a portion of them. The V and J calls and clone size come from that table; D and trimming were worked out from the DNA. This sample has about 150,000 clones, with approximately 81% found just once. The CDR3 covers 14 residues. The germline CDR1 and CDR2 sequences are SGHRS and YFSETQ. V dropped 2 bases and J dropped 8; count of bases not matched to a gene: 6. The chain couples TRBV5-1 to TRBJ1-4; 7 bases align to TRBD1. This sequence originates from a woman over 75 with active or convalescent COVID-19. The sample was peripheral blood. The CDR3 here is CASSFDRVGEKLFF. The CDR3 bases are TGCGCCAGCAGCTTTGACAGGGTAGGGGAAAAACTGTTTTTT.